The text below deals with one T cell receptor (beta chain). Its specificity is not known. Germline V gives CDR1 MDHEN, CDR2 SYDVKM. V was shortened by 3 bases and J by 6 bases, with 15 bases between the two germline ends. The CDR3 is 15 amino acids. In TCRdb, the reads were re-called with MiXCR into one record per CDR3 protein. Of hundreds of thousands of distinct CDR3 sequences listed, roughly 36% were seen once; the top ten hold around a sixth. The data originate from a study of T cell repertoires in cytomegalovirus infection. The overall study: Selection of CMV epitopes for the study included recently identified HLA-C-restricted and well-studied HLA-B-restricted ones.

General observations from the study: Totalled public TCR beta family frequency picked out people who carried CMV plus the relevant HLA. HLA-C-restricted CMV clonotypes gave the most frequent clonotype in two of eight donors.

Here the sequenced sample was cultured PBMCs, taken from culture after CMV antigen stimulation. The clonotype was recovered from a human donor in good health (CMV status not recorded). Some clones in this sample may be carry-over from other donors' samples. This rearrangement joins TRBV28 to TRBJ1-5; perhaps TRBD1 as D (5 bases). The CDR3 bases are TGTGCCAGCAGTTTTCTCCGGGGGGACCGTCAGCCCCAGCATTTT. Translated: CASSFLRGDRQPQHF.